These 11 T cell receptor beta chains came from one sample sequenced in a study of cytomegalovirus exposure and HLA in healthy donors. The data were produced by immunoSEQ multiplex PCR, yet TCRdb's version contains in-frame clones alone and is incomplete. The sample gives about 130,000 clones, about 94% of which show up once; 1.8% is in the top ten. Sequenced sample: PBMCs. The receptors were gathered from a man aged 18 to 29 in good health and CMV-seropositive.

This sequence joins TRBV5-8 and TRBJ2-1, with D unresolved. Deletions cut 3 bases from V and 11 bases from J, with 15 bases between. Germline CDR1 SGHTS, CDR2 YDEGEE. This CDR3 has 13 residues. CDR3 nucleotide sequence: TGTGCCAGCAGCTCGCGGCGCCCGGTTCAGCAGTTCTTC. Translation gives CASSSRRPVQQFF.

The genes are TRBV27 and TRBJ2-7; D is perhaps TRBD1 (6 bases). Germline CDR1 and CDR2: MNHEY and SMNVEV (reference sequence). V was cut by 1 base and J by 0 bases, with 10 bases left in between. The length of the CDR3 is 15 residues. The CDR3 region has the DNA TGTGCCAGCAGTTTATTCGGGACAACCTCCTACGAGCAGTACTTC. It yields the protein CASSLFGTTSYEQYF.

There are a few counts of this clone. The rearrangement joins TRBV21-1 to TRBJ1-1. TRBV21-1 is a known pseudogene. CDR3 length: 10 amino acids. Written as DNA, the CDR3 is TGTGCCAGTCCGGGAGATGAAGCTTTCTTT. It codes for CASPGDEAFF.

The chain carries TRBV28 and TRBJ2-7, with D perhaps matching TRBD1 (7 bases). V was cut by 1 base and J by 6 bases, with 16 bases left in between. Germline loops: CDR1 MDHEN, CDR2 SYDVKM. This CDR3 comprises 15 residues. CDR3 residues: CASSLSEGARSEQYF. CDR3 coding DNA: TGTGCCAGCAGTTTATCGGAGGGGGCGCGAAGCGAGCAGTACTTC.

The chain carries TRBV9 and TRBJ2-7; D not certain. The CDR3 consists of 14 residues. CDR1 is SGDLS and CDR2 is YYNGEE in the germline V gene. The V end lost 4 bases, the J end lost 5 bases, and 16 bases lay between the germline ends. CDR3: CASSPHPSNNEQYF. The CDR3 DNA reads as TGTGCCAGCAGCCCTCACCCAAGTAACAACGAGCAGTACTTC.

The rearrangement uses TRBV27 and TRBJ2-7, with 8 bases aligning to TRBD1. CDR3 length: 14 amino acids. The ends lost 5 bases at V and 3 bases at J; junction bases unmatched: 6. Germline assignment: CDR1 MNHEY and CDR2 SMNVEV (reference sequence). The CDR3 protein is CASSAGTGGYEQYF. In DNA form, the CDR3 reads TGTGCCAGCAGTGCTGGGACAGGCGGCTACGAGCAGTACTTC.

This chain links TRBV18 with TRBJ2-3; the D gene is possibly TRBD2 (6 bases). CDR3 size: 17 residues. Deletions cut 2 bases from V and 0 bases from J, with 15 bases between. Germline CDR1 reads KGHSH; CDR2 reads LQKENI. This chain's CDR3 is CASSPNVRTISTDTQYF. The CDR3 DNA sequence: TGTGCCAGCTCACCAAATGTACGGACTATTAGCACAGATACGCAGTATTTT.

The rearrangement links TRBV27 to TRBJ2-1, with 9 nucleotides matching TRBD2. This CDR3 is 15 amino acids long. Germline V gene lookup returns CDR1 MNHEY and CDR2 SMNVEV (reference sequence). V gave up 5 bases and J gave up 6 bases; unmatched junction bases: 8. CDR3 protein: CASSPVAGVGNEQFF. Here the CDR3 DNA reads TGTGCCAGCAGTCCGGTAGCGGGAGTTGGCAATGAGCAGTTCTTC.

This chain uses TRBV11-2 with TRBJ2-7, with D possibly being TRBD2 (5 bases). This CDR3 has 12 amino acids. Germline V CDR1 and CDR2: SGHAT, FQNNGV. The ends were cut back, 3 bases at V and 8 bases at J, with 11 bases in the middle. CDR3 residues: CASSFSYGKQYF. The CDR3 DNA is TGTGCCAGCAGCTTTTCGTACGGGAAGCAGTACTTC.

This clone was seen just once. The gene calls are TRBV12-5 and TRBJ2-7, with 12 positions matching TRBD2. V trimming: 6 bases; J trimming: 2 bases; junction bases outside the gene matches: 11. The CDR3 length is 17 residues. Germline loops: CDR1 LGHNT, CDR2 FRNRAP. The CDR3 sequence: CASGLIGTSGRTYEQYF. The CDR3 DNA is TGTGCTAGTGGCCTCATCGGGACTAGCGGGCGCACCTACGAGCAGTACTTC.

The chain links TRBV7-2 to TRBJ2-7, with 8 positions matching TRBD2. Germline trimming cut 5 bases from V and 1 base from J; bases unmatched to any gene: 4. This CDR3 spans 14 amino acids. From germline, CDR1 is SGHTA and CDR2 FQGNSA. The CDR3 sequence is CASSLTSDSYEQYF. In nucleotides, the CDR3 is TGTGCCAGCAGCCTGACTAGCGATTCCTACGAGCAGTACTTC.